This T cell receptor beta chain was captured in a study of blood T cell repertoires in COVID-19. Across the study: Some COVID-19 samples were acute and others convalescent; all came from the United States, Italy and Spain. The analysed material was cDNA or gDNA that came from T cells, B-cell-depleted T cells, or PBMCs.

Generated by immunoSEQ multiplex PCR, the TCRdb table keeps only in-frame clones and is missing some. This table holds roughly 380,000 clones, about 89% found once. The clonotype originates from a woman between 40 and 55 years old with COVID-19, enrolled during active disease. Specimen: peripheral blood.

The CDR3, as DNA: TGTGCCACTAAGGGGGCCCATTCTAACTATGGCTACACCTTC. It translates to CATKGAHSNYGYTF. The V call is TRBV19, the J call TRBJ1-2; 7 bases are shared with TRBD1. The V gene's germline CDR1 is LNHDA and CDR2 SQIVND (reference sequence). The trim removed 10 bases at V and 0 bases at J, leaving 8 bases unmatched. The CDR3 has 14 amino acids. Based on the CDR3 plus reference TRBV19 and TRBJ1-2, the full variable domain is DGGITQSPKYLFRKEGQNVTLSCEQNLNHDAMYWYRQDPGQGLRLIYYSQIVNDFQKGDIAEGYSVSREKKESFPLTVTSAQKNPTAFYLCATKGAHSNYGYTFGSGTRLTVV.